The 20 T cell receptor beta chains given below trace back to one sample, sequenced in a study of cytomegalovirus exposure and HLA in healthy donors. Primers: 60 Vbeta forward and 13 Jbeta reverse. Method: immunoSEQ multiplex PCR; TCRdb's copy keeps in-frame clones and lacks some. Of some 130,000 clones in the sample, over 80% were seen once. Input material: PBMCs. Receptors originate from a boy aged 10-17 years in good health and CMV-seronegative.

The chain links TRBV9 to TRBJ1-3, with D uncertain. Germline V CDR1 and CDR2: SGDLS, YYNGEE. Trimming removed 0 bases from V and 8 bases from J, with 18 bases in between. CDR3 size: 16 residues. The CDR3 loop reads CASSVDHRSAGDTIYF. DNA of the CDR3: TGTGCCAGCAGCGTAGATCATCGGTCGGCCGGAGACACCATATATTTT. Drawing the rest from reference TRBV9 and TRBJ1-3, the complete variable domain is DSGVTQTPKHLITATGQRVTLRCSPRSGDLSVYWYQQSLDQGLQFLIQYYNGEERAKGNILERFSAQQFPDLHSELNLSSLELGDSALYFCASSVDHRSAGDTIYFGEGSWLTVV.

As DNA, the CDR3 is TGCGCCAGCAGCCAAGAACTCGGGACAGGTATGTCTGGGGCCAACGTCCTGACTTTC. Translation gives CASSQELGTGMSGANVLTF. V usage is TRBV4-1 and J usage is TRBJ2-6, with 8 bases identical to TRBD1. Trimming at V came to 0 bases and at J to 1 base, leaving 8 bases not matched to a gene. This CDR3 is built from 19 residues. Germline loops: CDR1 MGHRA, CDR2 YSYEKL.

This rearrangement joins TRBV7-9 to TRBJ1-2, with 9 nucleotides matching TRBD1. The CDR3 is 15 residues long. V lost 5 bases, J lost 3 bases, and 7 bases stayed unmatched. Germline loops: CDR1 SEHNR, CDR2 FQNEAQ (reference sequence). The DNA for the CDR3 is TGTGCCAGCAGCCACGACCGGGACAGGGACTATGGCTACACCTTC. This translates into CASSHDRDRDYGYTF.

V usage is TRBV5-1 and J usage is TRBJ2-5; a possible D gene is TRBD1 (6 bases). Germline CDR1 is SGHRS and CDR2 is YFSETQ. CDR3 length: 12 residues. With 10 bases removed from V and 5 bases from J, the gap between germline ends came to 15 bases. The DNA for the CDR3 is TGCGCCTCTACAGGGATAGGGGAGACCCAGTACTTC. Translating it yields CASTGIGETQYF.

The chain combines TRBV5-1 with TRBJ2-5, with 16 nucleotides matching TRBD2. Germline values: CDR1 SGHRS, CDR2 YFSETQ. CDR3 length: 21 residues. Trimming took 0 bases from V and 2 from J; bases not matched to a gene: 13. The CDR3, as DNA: TGCGCCAGCAGCTTGGACGGGCAACCGGGACTAGCGGGAGGGCCACAAGAGACCCAGTACTTC. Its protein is CASSLDGQPGLAGGPQETQYF.

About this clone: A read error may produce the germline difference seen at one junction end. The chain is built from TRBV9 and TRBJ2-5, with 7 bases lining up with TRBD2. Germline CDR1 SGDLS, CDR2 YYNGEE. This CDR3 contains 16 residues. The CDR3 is CASSVGASGLQETQYF. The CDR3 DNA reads TGTGCCAGCAGTGTAGGGGCTAGCGGACTACAAGAGACCCAGTACTTC.

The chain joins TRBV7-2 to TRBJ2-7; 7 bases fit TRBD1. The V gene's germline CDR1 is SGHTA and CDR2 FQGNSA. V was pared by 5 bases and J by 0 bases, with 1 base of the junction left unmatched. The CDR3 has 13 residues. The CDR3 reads CASSPGGSYEQYF. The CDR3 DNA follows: TGTGCCAGCAGCCCAGGGGGCTCCTACGAGCAGTACTTC. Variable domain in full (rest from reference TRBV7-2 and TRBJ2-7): GAGVSQSPSNKVTEKGKDVELRCDPISGHTALYWYRQSLGQGLEFLIYFQGNSAPDKSGLPSDRFSAERTGGSVSTLTIQRTQQEDSAVYLCASSPGGSYEQYFGPGTRLTVT.

The CDR3 here is CASSPEAKNTGELFF. The CDR3 coding sequence is TGCGCCAGCAGCCCCGAGGCGAAAAACACCGGGGAGCTGTTTTTT. This rearrangement joins TRBV5-1 to TRBJ2-2; D remains ambiguous. Looked up from germline, CDR1 is SGHRS and CDR2 is YFSETQ. CDR3 length: 15 residues. V lost 4 bases, J lost 2 bases, and 12 bases lay in between.

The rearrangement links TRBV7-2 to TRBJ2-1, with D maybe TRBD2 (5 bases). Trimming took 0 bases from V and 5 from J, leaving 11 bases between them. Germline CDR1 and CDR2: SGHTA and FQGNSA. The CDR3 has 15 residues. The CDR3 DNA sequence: TGTGCCAGCAGCTTAGCGTATCGGCGGGACAATGAGCAGTTCTTC. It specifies CASSLAYRRDNEQFF.

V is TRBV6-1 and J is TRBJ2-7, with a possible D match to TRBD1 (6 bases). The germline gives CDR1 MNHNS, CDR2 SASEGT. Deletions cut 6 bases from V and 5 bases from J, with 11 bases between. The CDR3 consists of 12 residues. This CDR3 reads CASSARGDEQYF. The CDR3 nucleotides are TGTGCCAGCAGCGCCAGGGGCGACGAGCAGTACTTC.

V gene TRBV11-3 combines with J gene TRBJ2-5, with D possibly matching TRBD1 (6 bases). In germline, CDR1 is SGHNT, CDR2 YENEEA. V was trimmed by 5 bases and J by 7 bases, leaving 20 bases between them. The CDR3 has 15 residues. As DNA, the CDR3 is TGTGCCAGCAGCCCTGAGGCAGGGGTCGGCGGGACCCAGTACTTC. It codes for CASSPEAGVGGTQYF.

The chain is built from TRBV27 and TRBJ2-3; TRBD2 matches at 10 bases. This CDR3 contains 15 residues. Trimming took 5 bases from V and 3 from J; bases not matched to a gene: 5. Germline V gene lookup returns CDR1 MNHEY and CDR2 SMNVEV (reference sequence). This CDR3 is CASSILAGTTDTQYF. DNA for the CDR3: TGTGCCAGCAGTATACTAGCGGGGACGACAGATACGCAGTATTTT.

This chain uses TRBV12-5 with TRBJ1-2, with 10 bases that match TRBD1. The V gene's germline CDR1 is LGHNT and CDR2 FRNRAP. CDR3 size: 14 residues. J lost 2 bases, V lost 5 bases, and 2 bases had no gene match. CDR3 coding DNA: TGTGCTAGTGGTGGACAGGGGGTCAACTATGGCTACACCTTC. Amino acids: CASGGQGVNYGYTF.

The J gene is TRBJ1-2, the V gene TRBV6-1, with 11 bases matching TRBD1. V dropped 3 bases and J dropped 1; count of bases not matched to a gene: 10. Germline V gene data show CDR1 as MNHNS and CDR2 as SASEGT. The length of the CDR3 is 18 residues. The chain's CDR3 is CASSEPPGQGVLNYGYTF. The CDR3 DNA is TGTGCCAGCAGTGAGCCTCCGGGACAGGGGGTCCTTAACTATGGCTACACCTTC.

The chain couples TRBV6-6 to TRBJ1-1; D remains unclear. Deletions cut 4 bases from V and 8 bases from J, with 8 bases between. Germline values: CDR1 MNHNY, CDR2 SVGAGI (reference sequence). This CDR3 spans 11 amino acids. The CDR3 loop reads CASSLEVEAFF. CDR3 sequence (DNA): TGTGCCAGCAGTTTAGAAGTCGAAGCTTTCTTT.

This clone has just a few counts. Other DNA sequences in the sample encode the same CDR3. CDR3 residues: CAISETGNTEAFF. The DNA for the CDR3 is TGTGCCATCAGCGAGACAGGGAACACTGAAGCTTTCTTT. The V gene is TRBV10-3, the J gene TRBJ1-1; D might be TRBD1 (6 bases). The V and J ends lost 6 bases and 1 base respectively, with 9 bases between them. The germline CDR1 and CDR2 sequences are ENHRY and SYGVKD. The CDR3 is 13 amino acids.

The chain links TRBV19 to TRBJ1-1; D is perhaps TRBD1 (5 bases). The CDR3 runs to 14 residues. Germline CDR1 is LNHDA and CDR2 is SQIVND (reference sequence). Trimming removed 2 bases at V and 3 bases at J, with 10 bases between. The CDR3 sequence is CASSIIRGYTEAFF. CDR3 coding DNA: TGTGCCAGTAGTATAATACGGGGGTACACTGAAGCTTTCTTT.

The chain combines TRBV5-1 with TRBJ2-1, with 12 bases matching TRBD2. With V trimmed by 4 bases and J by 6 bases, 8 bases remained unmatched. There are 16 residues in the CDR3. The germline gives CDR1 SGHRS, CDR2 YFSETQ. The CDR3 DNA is TGCGCCAGCAGCCATGTTACTAGCGGGGGGACCAATGAGCAGTTCTTC. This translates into CASSHVTSGGTNEQFF.

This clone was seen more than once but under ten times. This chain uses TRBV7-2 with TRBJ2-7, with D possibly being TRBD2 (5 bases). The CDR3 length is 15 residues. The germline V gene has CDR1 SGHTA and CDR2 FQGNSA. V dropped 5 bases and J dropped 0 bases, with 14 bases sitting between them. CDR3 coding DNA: TGTGCCAGCAGCCTGAGGAGCGGATCCTCCTACGAGCAGTACTTC. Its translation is CASSLRSGSSYEQYF.

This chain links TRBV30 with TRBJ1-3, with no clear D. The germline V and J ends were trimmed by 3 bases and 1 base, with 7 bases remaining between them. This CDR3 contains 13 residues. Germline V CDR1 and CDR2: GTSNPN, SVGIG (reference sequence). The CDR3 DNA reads TGTGCCTGGAGCCGAGTATCTGGAAACACCATATATTTT. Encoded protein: CAWSRVSGNTIYF.